The following is a TCR beta chain sequence with its context. This clone was seen once. Its antigen has not been determined. Base qualities were left out, and no much larger clone turns up one base away. Patients with a history of autoimmune disease or receiving systemic immunosuppression were excluded from the trial. Peripheral blood for TCR sequencing was drawn from every dose cohort at baseline, at cycle 4 day 1 and at cycle 7 day 1. Samples were obtained from an open-label, multicenter, first-in-human phase I dose-escalation trial of ivuxolimab. Adults with locally advanced or metastatic melanoma, renal cell carcinoma, hepatocellular carcinoma or head and neck squamous cell carcinoma were enrolled in the trial. Before TCR sequencing, CD4+ T cells and CD8+ T cells were sorted from peripheral blood as separate populations. The germline V gene (reference sequence) sets CDR1 to LNHDA and CDR2 to SQIVND. Between the V and J ends, shortened by 2 bases and 2 bases respectively, the junction contains 12 bases. Inclusive of the bounding cysteine and phenylalanine, the CDR3 is 15 residues long. The only DNA kept is the CDR3, 45 bases in frame from the first base.

The data derive from a study of OX40 agonist ivuxolimab in advanced cancers. About the full investigation: Ivuxolimab was an agonistic, fully human IgG2 monoclonal antibody directed against OX40 (CD134), a costimulatory receptor. The paper reports the monotherapy dose-escalation portion (N = 52 patients) of the phase I ivuxolimab trial. Of the approximately 50 dose-escalation patients, hepatocellular carcinoma was present in around 20, melanoma in around 15, renal cell carcinoma in 9 and head and neck cancer in 9. Intravenous ivuxolimab was administered to patients every 2 weeks at six dose levels: 0.01, 0.1, 0.3, 1.5, 3 and 10 mg/kg. Partial responses occurred in three dose-escalation patients, of whom one had hepatocellular carcinoma and two had cutaneous melanoma. In the dose-escalation cohort, over 65% of patients were male, and the mean age was roughly 60 years, with a range of roughly 20 to 80. Patients were allowed to have had prior anti-PD-1, anti-PD-L1 or anti-CTLA-4 therapy, and approximately 40% of the dose-escalation patients had previously received checkpoint inhibitors. Peripheral TCRbeta sequencing aimed to test whether ivuxolimab altered TCR sequence diversity and caused clonal T-cell expansion. Study-wide findings and limitations: The antigen specificity of the peripheral T cells that underwent clonal expansion was not determined. In the 0.1-3.0 mg/kg groups, partial responders had among the lowest normalized peripheral clonal expansion, particularly in CD8+ T cells. Low levels of normalized T-cell clonal expansion were also seen in some patients who did not respond. After ivuxolimab, more expanded clones were found on average in CD8+ T cells than in CD4+ T cells. At doses of 0.1 to 3.0 mg/kg, clonal expansion of both CD4+ and CD8+ blood T cells was observed from baseline to week 6.

Genomic DNA was extracted from sorted cells for sequencing of the TCRbeta CDR3 region. The immunoSEQ Assay was used for sequencing of TCRbeta CDR3 regions. TCRdb stores this immuneACCESS table with in-frame sequences only. Part of the clones is absent; in the studies checked, under half of the shortfall reflects unresolved V genes, and no reason is known for the rest. In this sample the table shows tens of thousands of clones, 90% to 95% of which occur a single time. The ten most abundant clones make up around 20% of the sample. This chain joins TRBV19 to TRBJ1-1, with the D gene call left open. This TCR was sampled from an adult with an advanced solid tumor such as melanoma, head and neck, liver or kidney cancer. The sample consisted of CD4+ or CD8+ T cells sorted from blood, taken in a trial of the OX40 agonist ivuxolimab. The nucleotide sequence reads as follows: TGTGCCAGTAGTATACCCCTGGCGACTAACACTGAAGCTTTCTTT. Its protein is CASSIPLATNTEAFF.